This is a list of T cell receptor beta chains from one sample in a study of identical twins. TCRdb ran MiXCR on the 5' RACE reads and lists one entry per CDR3 protein. Among about 240,000 distinct CDR3 sequences listed, over 9.5% were seen once. The sample taken for sequencing was memory T cells sorted from blood. The receptors come from a man aged 45-60 years in good health. CDR3s include the opening cysteine and the closing phenylalanine or tryptophan. The D gene is left open where the match is weak. Clone size is given for some rows only: seen once, a few or many times, or a class if the clone is expanded.

v_call,clone_size,d_call,j_call,cdr3_aa,cdr3_nt
TRBV12-3/TRBV12-4,many,.,TRBJ2-5,CASRPGPMETQYF,TGTGCCAGCAGGCCCGGGCCAATGGAGACCCAGTACTTC
TRBV12-3/TRBV12-4,few,.,TRBJ1-5,CASSFTGSSNQPQHF,TGTGCCAGCAGTTTTACGGGGAGTAGCAATCAGCCCCAGCATTTT
TRBV28,many,.,TRBJ1-5,CASTPSPNQPQHF,TGTGCCAGCACCCCCAGCCCCAATCAGCCCCAGCATTTT
TRBV6-5,many,.,TRBJ1-6,CASSYSRGNSPLHF,TGTGCCAGCAGTTACTCGAGAGGCAATTCACCCCTCCACTTT
TRBV6-2/TRBV6-3,.,.,TRBJ2-1,CASSYWGGSYNEQFF,TGTGCCAGCAGTTACTGGGGCGGGTCCTACAATGAGCAGTTCTTC
TRBV14,few,.,TRBJ2-3,CASSLIGTTDTQYF,TGTGCCAGCAGCCTCATTGGGACGACAGATACGCAGTATTTT
TRBV4-3,many,.,TRBJ1-6,CASSQDTGYGSPLHF,TGCGCCAGCAGCCAAGATACGGGGTACGGTTCACCCCTCCACTTT
TRBV28,many,.,TRBJ1-2,CASSWDGDYGYTF,TGTGCCAGCAGTTGGGACGGGGACTATGGCTACACCTTC
TRBV5-1,many,.,TRBJ2-1,CASSLAGHRAGYNEQFF,TGCGCCAGCAGCTTGGCCGGGCACCGAGCCGGCTACAATGAGCAGTTCTTC
TRBV20-1,few,.,TRBJ2-7,CSASDKSDYEQYF,TGCAGTGCTAGCGATAAGTCGGACTACGAGCAGTACTTC
TRBV7-8,.,TRBD1,TRBJ2-5,CASSSPRGPLQETQYF,TGTGCCAGCAGCTCTCCCAGGGGGCCGTTACAAGAGACCCAGTACTTC
TRBV27,.,.,TRBJ2-3,CASSLIIRGLGADTQYF,TGTGCCAGCAGTTTAATCATCAGAGGGTTGGGCGCAGATACGCAGTATTTT
TRBV29-1,many,TRBD1,TRBJ2-7,CSAKGQGGYEQYF,TGCAGCGCAAAGGGACAGGGCGGCTACGAGCAGTACTTC
TRBV30,few,TRBD1,TRBJ1-5,CAWKTGGSNQPQHF,TGTGCCTGGAAAACAGGGGGAAGCAATCAGCCCCAGCATTTT
TRBV19,few,.,TRBJ2-6,CASSKGDIFSAGANVLTF,TGTGCCAGTAGTAAGGGAGACATTTTCTCTGCTGGGGCCAACGTCCTGACTTTC
TRBV7-8,few,TRBD1,TRBJ2-3,CASSSVGRGFRFTDTQYF,TGTGCCAGCAGTTCGGTTGGCAGGGGGTTTCGATTCACAGATACGCAGTATTTT
TRBV7-9,.,TRBD2,TRBJ2-2,CASSLRLAAGSGELFF,TGTGCCAGCAGCCTGAGACTAGCGGCGGGAAGCGGGGAGCTGTTTTTT
TRBV15,.,TRBD1,TRBJ2-3,CATSRDFLGQGTDTQYF,TGTGCCACCAGCAGAGATTTTTTGGGACAGGGCACAGATACGCAGTATTTT
TRBV27,many,TRBD2,TRBJ2-7,CASGPGLAGVVYEQYF,TGTGCCAGCGGACCGGGACTAGCGGGAGTCGTTTACGAGCAGTACTTC
TRBV20-1,many,.,TRBJ1-1,CSGGQGLLNTEAFF,TGCAGTGGGGGGCAGGGACTCCTCAACACTGAAGCTTTCTTT
TRBV5-1,.,.,TRBJ2-7,CASSSQTNSHEQYF,TGCGCCAGCAGCTCGCAGACTAATTCACACGAGCAGTACTTC
TRBV20-1,.,TRBD1,TRBJ1-2,CSAGTVANYGYTF,TGCAGTGCTGGGACAGTAGCTAACTATGGCTACACCTTC
TRBV3-1,.,TRBD1,TRBJ1-2,CASSQGPRDRYGYTF,TGTGCCAGCAGCCAAGGCCCCCGGGACAGGTATGGCTACACCTTC
TRBV7-9,.,TRBD1,TRBJ1-1,CASSRGTGTGGEAFF,TGTGCCAGCAGCCGAGGAACCGGGACAGGGGGCGAAGCTTTCTTT
TRBV9,.,TRBD2,TRBJ2-5,CASSVRGGRSGETQYF,TGTGCCAGCAGCGTCCGCGGGGGTAGGAGTGGGGAGACCCAGTACTTC
TRBV29-1,many,.,TRBJ1-6,CSVPPLKPLHF,TGCAGCGTTCCCCCCTTAAAGCCCCTCCACTTT
TRBV29-1,.,TRBD2,TRBJ2-1,CSARTSVHEQFF,TGCAGCGCTCGGACTAGTGTGCATGAGCAGTTCTTC
TRBV5-5,few,.,TRBJ1-4,CASSLLDGGEKLFF,TGTGCCAGCAGCCTGTTGGATGGTGGGGAAAAACTGTTTTTT
TRBV10-3,many,.,TRBJ2-7,CAISESLGVGVSEQYF,TGTGCCATCAGTGAGTCCTTGGGCGTTGGGGTCTCCGAGCAGTACTTC
TRBV5-1,many,TRBD2,TRBJ2-7,CASSLGEGWSYEQYF,TGCGCCAGCAGCTTGGGGGAGGGGTGGTCCTACGAGCAGTACTTC
TRBV3-1,.,.,TRBJ2-2,CASSSDRSRRRTGELFF,TGTGCCAGCAGCTCGGATCGGAGCCGACGGCGCACCGGGGAGCTGTTTTTT
TRBV19,few,TRBD1,TRBJ1-4,CASRQGGEKLFF,TGTGCCAGCCGACAGGGAGGGGAAAAACTGTTTTTT
TRBV6-1,.,TRBD2,TRBJ2-3,CASSERSGLAGGIADTQYF,TGTGCCAGCAGTGAGCGATCAGGACTAGCGGGGGGCATCGCAGATACGCAGTATTTT
TRBV4-1,many,TRBD1,TRBJ1-2,CASSQAGQGFHGYTF,TGCGCCAGCAGCCAAGCGGGACAGGGATTTCATGGCTACACCTTC
TRBV6-1,.,.,TRBJ1-1,CASHAAGRGNTEAFF,TGTGCCAGCCACGCGGCTGGGAGGGGAAACACTGAAGCTTTCTTT
TRBV20-1,many,TRBD2,TRBJ2-5,CSARDLGTTQETQYF,TGCAGTGCTAGAGATCTAGGGACTACGCAAGAGACCCAGTACTTC
TRBV10-1,many,TRBD2,TRBJ2-2,CASSSGSGAGELFF,TGCGCCAGCAGTTCCGGTAGCGGGGCCGGGGAGCTGTTTTTT
TRBV4-3,.,TRBD2,TRBJ2-1,CASSQGIAGGAYNEQFF,TGCGCCAGCAGCCAAGGAATAGCGGGGGGAGCCTACAATGAGCAGTTCTTC
TRBV6-1,few,.,TRBJ2-7,CASSRGWAAYEQYF,TGTGCCAGCAGTCGGGGTTGGGCGGCCTACGAGCAGTACTTC
TRBV12-3/TRBV12-4,.,.,TRBJ1-3,CASSLQGSPGNTIYF,TGTGCCAGCAGTTTACAGGGGTCCCCTGGAAACACCATATATTTT
TRBV3-1,.,.,TRBJ1-5,CASSQDRAQPQHF,TGTGCCAGCAGCCAAGATCGGGCTCAGCCCCAGCATTTT
TRBV9,many,.,TRBJ2-7,CASSVEGGVTYEQYF,TGTGCCAGCAGCGTAGAGGGCGGAGTGACTTACGAGCAGTACTTC
TRBV11-3,many,.,TRBJ2-1,CASSLRQGEQFF,TGTGCCAGCAGCCTAAGGCAAGGCGAGCAGTTCTTC
TRBV28,.,TRBD2,TRBJ2-7,CASTKASGVNSYEQYF,TGTGCCAGCACCAAAGCTAGCGGGGTTAACTCCTACGAGCAGTACTTC
TRBV30,many,TRBD1,TRBJ1-1,CAWSETGYTEAFF,TGTGCCTGGAGCGAGACAGGGTACACTGAAGCTTTCTTT